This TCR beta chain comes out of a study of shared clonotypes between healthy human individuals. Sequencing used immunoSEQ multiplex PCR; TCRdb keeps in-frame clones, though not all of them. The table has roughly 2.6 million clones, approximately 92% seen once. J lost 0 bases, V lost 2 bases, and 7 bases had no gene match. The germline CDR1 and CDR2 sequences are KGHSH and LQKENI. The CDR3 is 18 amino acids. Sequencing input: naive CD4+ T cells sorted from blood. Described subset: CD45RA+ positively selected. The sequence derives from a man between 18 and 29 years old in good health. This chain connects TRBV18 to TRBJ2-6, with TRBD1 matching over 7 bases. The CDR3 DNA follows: TGTGCCAGCTCACCAGAAGGACAGGCCAACTCTGGGGCCAACGTCCTGACTTTC. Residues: CASSPEGQANSGANVLTF.